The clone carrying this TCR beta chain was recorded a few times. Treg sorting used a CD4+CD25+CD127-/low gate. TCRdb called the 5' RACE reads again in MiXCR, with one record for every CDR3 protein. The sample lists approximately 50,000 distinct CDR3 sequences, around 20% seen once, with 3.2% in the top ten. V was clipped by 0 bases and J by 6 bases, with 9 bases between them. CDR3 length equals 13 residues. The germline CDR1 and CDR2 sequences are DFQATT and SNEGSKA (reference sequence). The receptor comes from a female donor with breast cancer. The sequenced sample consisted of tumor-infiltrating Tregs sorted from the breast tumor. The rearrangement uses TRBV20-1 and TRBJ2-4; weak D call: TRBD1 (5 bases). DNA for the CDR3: TGCAGTGCTAGAGAACCAGGGTTAAACATTCAGTACTTC. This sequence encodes CSAREPGLNIQYF.